The T cell receptor (beta chain) described here comes from a study of blood T cell repertoires in COVID-19. Overall study: From the United States, Italy and Spain came samples of acute and convalescent COVID-19.

Looked up from germline, CDR1 is SGHDT and CDR2 is YYEEEE. The germline V and J ends were trimmed by 0 bases and 0 bases, with 6 bases remaining between them. This CDR3 has 14 amino acids. Sequencing was performed with immunoSEQ multiplex PCR; in TCRdb, only in-frame clones are kept and a portion is missing. Of about 110,000 clones in the sample, around 76% were seen once. The source is a woman aged 70-85 years with acute or convalescent COVID-19. Sample: peripheral blood. This chain uses TRBV5-6 with TRBJ1-1, with D unresolved. CDR3: CASSLDQVNTEAFF. CDR3 coding DNA: TGTGCCAGCAGCTTGGATCAGGTGAACACTGAAGCTTTCTTT.